One sample yielded the 25 T cell receptor beta chains listed below, sequenced in a study of cytomegalovirus exposure and HLA in healthy donors. Amplification used 60 Vbeta primers and 13 Jbeta primers. Clones were sequenced by immunoSEQ multiplex PCR, and TCRdb holds only the in-frame ones, with some missing. The sample has 150,000 to 200,000 clones, around 80% seen once. The material sequenced was PBMCs. These TCRs come from a young man in good health and CMV-seronegative.

This clone has only a few counts. The rearrangement joins TRBV15 to TRBJ1-2; no reliable D call. The CDR3 runs to 16 residues. The germline CDR1 and CDR2 sequences are LNHNV and YYDKDF (reference sequence). V lost 0 bases and J lost 5, with 16 bases in between. Written as DNA, the CDR3 is TGTGCCACCAGCAGAGATCTGTCGATGGTCGGGTATGGCTACACCTTC. It yields the protein CATSRDLSMVGYGYTF.

The rearrangement joins TRBV19 to TRBJ1-6; TRBD1 might be the D (5 bases). Trimming removed 7 bases at V and 6 bases at J, with 13 bases between. CDR1 and CDR2 (germline): LNHDA, SQIVND (reference sequence). This CDR3 is 14 amino acids long. The CDR3 nucleotides are TGTGCCAGTACCCCACGACAGATTAATTCACCCCTCCACTTT. Translation: CASTPRQINSPLHF.

This clone was seen only once. V and J are TRBV7-2 and TRBJ2-1; TRBD2 matches 7 bases. The V and J ends lost 2 bases and 9 bases, in that order; junction bases with no gene match: 4. Germline CDR1 SGHTA, CDR2 FQGNSA. The CDR3 length is 13 residues. The CDR3 region is CASSLRGEVEQFF. The CDR3 DNA reads TGTGCCAGCAGCTTACGGGGGGAGGTTGAGCAGTTCTTC. The whole variable domain, filled in from reference TRBV7-2 and TRBJ2-1, reads GAGVSQSPSNKVTEKGKDVELRCDPISGHTALYWYRQSLGQGLEFLIYFQGNSAPDKSGLPSDRFSAERTGGSVSTLTIQRTQQEDSAVYLCASSLRGEVEQFFGPGTRLTVL.

This chain connects TRBV28 to TRBJ2-5; possible D gene TRBD2, 5 bases. The germline CDR1 and CDR2 sequences are MDHEN and SYDVKM. V lost 7 bases to trimming and J lost 1 base, with 16 bases between them. The CDR3 length is 15 residues. The CDR3 DNA is TGTGCCAGCACTTTTGCCAGGAGGACCCAAGAGACCCAGTACTTC. As protein: CASTFARRTQETQYF.

This clone was seen a handful of times. This rearrangement joins TRBV7-2 to TRBJ2-2; D gene ambiguous. The CDR3 has 16 residues. V lost 3 bases and J lost 5, with 16 bases in between. Germline loops: CDR1 SGHTA, CDR2 FQGNSA. The CDR3 nucleotides are TGTGCCAGCAGCTTGTTCGTCAGGAAATTGACCGGGGAGCTGTTTTTT. Its protein is CASSLFVRKLTGELFF. Full variable domain (remainder filled in from reference TRBV7-2 and TRBJ2-2): GAGVSQSPSNKVTEKGKDVELRCDPISGHTALYWYRQSLGQGLEFLIYFQGNSAPDKSGLPSDRFSAERTGGSVSTLTIQRTQQEDSAVYLCASSLFVRKLTGELFFGEGSRLTVL.

This clone was seen a handful of times. V usage is TRBV11-3 and J usage is TRBJ2-1, with 9 bases identical to TRBD1. Trimming took 5 bases from V and 0 from J; bases not matched to a gene: 14. Germline CDR1 reads SGHNT; CDR2 reads YENEEA. This CDR3 spans 19 amino acids. CDR3: CASSPRPGTGTGSYNEQFF. The CDR3 nucleotides read TGTGCCAGCAGCCCGCGTCCCGGGACAGGGACCGGCTCCTACAATGAGCAGTTCTTC.

J is TRBJ1-5 and V is TRBV28; a weak D match, TRBD1 (6 bases). V lost 6 bases and J lost 2, with 32 bases in between. The CDR3 is 21 residues long. Germline V gene lookup returns CDR1 MDHEN and CDR2 SYDVKM. The CDR3 sequence: CASRATHIRIQGPLRNQPQHF. The CDR3 DNA follows: TGTGCCAGCAGAGCGACTCACATACGAATACAGGGTCCTTTACGCAATCAGCCCCAGCATTTT.

The CDR3 nucleotides read TGTGCCAGCAGTTCAGAAGGTCACGACTACCTCTTCGGCTACACCTTC. Its protein product is CASSSEGHDYLFGYTF. The chain is built from TRBV27 and TRBJ1-2; D is ambiguous. CDR1 MNHEY and CDR2 SMNVEV come from the germline V gene (reference sequence). The CDR3 totals 16 residues. The V end lost 4 bases, the J end lost 8 bases, and 23 bases lay between the germline ends.

V usage is TRBV5-1 and J usage is TRBJ2-1; TRBD2 aligns across 9 bases. With 0 bases clipped from V and 8 bases from J, the junction kept 9 bases outside the gene matches. This CDR3 region has 16 residues. CDR1 SGHRS and CDR2 YFSETQ come from the germline V gene. CDR3 protein: CASSLGAGGVQDEQFF. The DNA of the CDR3 is TGCGCCAGCAGCTTGGGCGCGGGAGGGGTACAGGATGAGCAGTTCTTC.

V is TRBV7-2 and J is TRBJ1-2; 8 bases match TRBD1. Germline CDR1 and CDR2: SGHTA and FQGNSA. The V segment lost 5 bases and the J segment 8 bases; nucleotides outside the gene matches: 16. The CDR3 extends over 16 amino acids. In nucleotides, the CDR3 is TGTGCCAGCAGCACAAACGCCGCCGGGACAGGCCCCGGCTACACCTTC. Residues: CASSTNAAGTGPGYTF.

This clone has only one observation. For the CDR3, the DNA is TGTGCCAGCAGCTTAGACGGGGGTCGCACAGATACGCAGTATTTT. Translated: CASSLDGGRTDTQYF. The J gene is TRBJ2-3, the V gene TRBV11-3; a weak D match, TRBD2 (6 bases). Trimming took off 0 bases at V and 1 base at J, with 8 bases between the two ends. The CDR3 is 15 amino acids. Per the germline V gene, CDR1 is SGHNT and CDR2 is YENEEA.

This sequence joins TRBV30 and TRBJ2-5; possibly TRBD1 for D (5 bases). The J call is in doubt because the DNA end fits TRBJ2-7 better. The CDR3 extends over 13 amino acids. Germline V gene lookup returns CDR1 GTSNPN and CDR2 SVGIG (reference sequence). The CDR3 coding sequence is TGTGCCTGGAATAGCAGGGCAGGGATCGAGCAGTACTTC. It yields the protein CAWNSRAGIEQYF.

The chain's CDR3 is CASSRTGFKATDTQYF. The CDR3 region has the DNA TGTGCCAGCAGTCGGACAGGGTTTAAGGCCACAGATACGCAGTATTTT. The chain joins TRBV2 to TRBJ2-3; 8 bases match TRBD1. The germline V gene has CDR1 SNHLY and CDR2 FYNNEI. The CDR3 has 16 residues. V shed 5 bases, J shed 2 bases, and the junction held 9 bases outside the gene matches.

V usage is TRBV27 and J usage is TRBJ2-5, with TRBD2 matching 15 bases. V was pared by 4 bases and J by 4 bases, with 7 bases of the junction left unmatched. Germline CDR1 and CDR2: MNHEY and SMNVEV (reference sequence). The CDR3 has 17 residues. For the CDR3, the DNA is TGTGCCAGCAGTTCACGGCGGACTAGCGGGAGGGGAGAGACCCAGTACTTC. This encodes CASSSRRTSGRGETQYF.

This rearrangement joins TRBV4-2 to TRBJ1-1; tentatively, D is TRBD1 (5 bases). V was cut by 0 bases and J by 1 base, with 9 bases left in between. Germline V gene lookup returns CDR1 LGHNA and CDR2 YNFKEQ. This CDR3 comprises 15 residues. The CDR3 region is CASSQDRGTNTEAFF. In DNA form, the CDR3 reads TGTGCCAGCAGCCAAGATCGGGGGACGAACACTGAAGCTTTCTTT.

In regard to this clone: One end of the junction is discordant with germline, which a read error may explain. The chain joins TRBV5-6 to TRBJ1-4; D remains unclear. Germline V gene sequence: CDR1 SGHDT, CDR2 YYEEEE. CDR3 length: 13 residues. The CDR3 here is CASSLGGNKKLFF. DNA for the CDR3: TGTGCCAGCAGTCTTGGAGGTAATAAAAAACTGTTTTTT. The full variable domain, rest sourced from reference TRBV5-6 and TRBJ1-4, is DAGVTQSPTHLIKTRGQQVTLRCSPKSGHDTVSWYQQALGQGPQFIFQYYEEEERQRGNFPDRFSGHQFPNYSSELNVNALLLGDSALYLCASSLGGNKKLFFGSGTQLSVL.

The sample holds a few counts of this clone. The chain uses TRBV13 and TRBJ2-4, with 10 positions matching TRBD2. This CDR3 has 18 residues. The germline CDR1 and CDR2 sequences are PRHDT and FYEKMQ (reference sequence). The J segment lost 1 base and the V segment lost 6 bases, leaving 12 bases of the junction unmatched. The CDR3 DNA is TGTGCCAGCAGTCTCGGGCCTAGCGGGAGTTCGGCCAAAAACATTCAGTACTTC. The encoded protein is CASSLGPSGSSAKNIQYF.

The chain recombines TRBV5-4 with TRBJ2-5; possible D gene TRBD2, 5 bases. Germline V gene data show CDR1 as SGHNT and CDR2 as YYREEE (reference sequence). This CDR3 is 15 amino acids long. Deletions cut 4 bases from V and 0 bases from J, with 13 bases between. For the CDR3, the DNA is TGTGCCAGCAGCCTCCCCTTCGGGGACCAAGAGACCCAGTACTTC. Translated: CASSLPFGDQETQYF.

The chain employs TRBV7-9 and TRBJ1-1; D not certain. There are 13 residues in the CDR3. Trimming took 4 bases from V and 5 from J, leaving 11 bases between them. Per the germline V gene, CDR1 is SEHNR and CDR2 is FQNEAQ (reference sequence). This CDR3 reads CASSSSSGTEAFF. CDR3 nucleotides: TGTGCCAGCAGCTCGTCCTCGGGGACTGAAGCTTTCTTT.

V gene TRBV2 combines with J gene TRBJ1-2; tentative D call: TRBD1 (5 bases). The CDR3 length is 14 residues. Germline V CDR1 and CDR2: SNHLY, FYNNEI. V shed 6 bases and J shed 4 bases, with 15 bases lying between them. In nucleotides, the CDR3 is TGTGCCAGCAGCGCCCGGCGGGACTCCTATGGCTACACCTTC. It yields the protein CASSARRDSYGYTF. Combining the CDR3 with reference TRBV2 and TRBJ1-2 gives the whole variable domain EPEVTQTPSHQVTQMGQEVILRCVPISNHLYFYWYRQILGQKVEFLVSFYNNEISEKSEIFDDQFSVERPDGSNFTLKIRSTKLEDSAMYFCASSARRDSYGYTFGSGTRLTVV.

This CDR3 is CASKLAGLSDEQFF. CDR3 DNA: TGTGCCAGCAAGCTAGCGGGATTAAGCGATGAGCAGTTCTTC. This chain joins TRBV27 and TRBJ2-1; 9 nucleotides align to TRBD2. The germline V gene encodes CDR1 MNHEY and CDR2 SMNVEV (reference sequence). The CDR3 extends over 14 amino acids. The V segment lost 7 bases and the J segment 8 bases; nucleotides outside the gene matches: 9.

This rearrangement joins TRBV6-5 to TRBJ2-7; TRBD1 aligns across 7 bases. CDR1 and CDR2 from the germline V gene are MNHEY and SVGAGI. The trim removed 9 bases at V and 1 base at J, leaving 3 bases unmatched. The CDR3 is 12 amino acids. CDR3 in amino acids: CARRDRSYEQYF. The CDR3 bases are TGTGCCAGACGGGACAGATCCTACGAGCAGTACTTC.

The rearrangement joins TRBV10-3 to TRBJ1-4; D is perhaps TRBD1 (6 bases). V lost 5 bases, J lost 2 bases, and 9 bases lay in between. Germline assignment: CDR1 ENHRY and CDR2 SYGVKD. This CDR3 contains 14 residues. The CDR3 reads CAISPQGTNEKLFF. The CDR3 DNA follows: TGTGCCATCAGTCCACAGGGCACTAATGAAAAACTGTTTTTT.

This clone has only one observation. This chain uses TRBV6-1 with TRBJ1-5; D is undetermined. The V gene's germline CDR1 is MNHNS and CDR2 SASEGT. The V gene lost 8 bases and the J gene lost 4 bases, with 15 bases spanning the gap. This CDR3 is 14 amino acids long. The CDR3 bases are TGTGCCAGCGGCGGACCGCGACTAAATCAGCCCCAGCATTTT. As protein: CASGGPRLNQPQHF.

Points on this clone: An end of the junction does not agree with germline; a read error may underlie this. The same CDR3 arises from other DNA sequences in this sample as well. The chain uses TRBV6-6 and TRBJ1-4; TRBD1 matches at 8 bases. Germline V lookup: CDR1 MNHNY, CDR2 SVGAGI (reference sequence). The length of the CDR3 is 16 residues. Here the CDR3 reads CASRLTGVTLSEKLFF. CDR3 bases: TGTGCTAGCAGACTGACAGGGGTGACGCTGAGTGAAAAACTGTTTTTT.